The sequence of this T cell receptor beta chain was determined in a study of early T cells in non-severe SARS-CoV-2 infection. Many counts were recorded for this clonotype. Trimming stripped 5 bases from V and 1 base from J, with 8 bases between. Germline-derived CDR1 and CDR2 are MNHEY and SMNVEV (reference sequence). The CDR3 is made up of 13 amino acids. TCRdb used MiXCR to reprocess the 5' RACE reads, holding one entry per CDR3 protein. The table lists about 48,000 distinct CDR3 sequences, roughly 13% of them singletons, with roughly a tenth in the top ten. The rearrangement joins TRBV27 to TRBJ2-5, with a weak D call TRBD1 (5 bases). The sample taken for sequencing was whole blood. The receptor's source is an adult who was a healthcare worker with PCR-confirmed SARS-CoV-2 infection or an uninfected control (not recorded which). Written as DNA, the CDR3 is TGTGCCAGCAGTCTCAGGGTCCAAGAGACCCAGTACTTC. Residues: CASSLRVQETQYF.